A selection of T cell receptor beta chains follows, all from one sample in a study of T cell changes during pregnancy in multiple sclerosis. The data were produced by immunoSEQ multiplex PCR, yet TCRdb's version contains in-frame clones alone and is incomplete. This table has more than 90,000 clones, around nine tenths appearing once. The sample consisted of peripheral blood, taken in the third trimester of pregnancy. The origin of the receptors is a female donor with multiple sclerosis, enrolled in a pregnancy study. CDR3s include the opening cysteine and the closing phenylalanine or tryptophan. Each record gives: CDR3 length, D gene, V gene, J gene, clone size, CDR3 protein, CDR3 DNA. The D gene is left open where the match is weak. The size entry is marked missing in some rows and otherwise reads once, few, many or a size class.

length: 14; D: TRBD1; V: TRBV2; J: TRBJ2-5; size: few; CDR3: CASSVTGVGETQYF; DNA: TGTGCCAGCAGCGTAACAGGGGTAGGAGAGACCCAGTACTTC
length: 15; D: .; V: TRBV19; J: TRBJ2-1; size: once; CDR3: CASSPGQPPYNEQFF; DNA: TGTGCCAGTAGTCCCGGACAGCCCCCATACAATGAGCAGTTCTTC
length: 16; D: TRBD2; V: TRBV6-1; J: TRBJ2-3; size: .; CDR3: CASSDLTSGVPYTQYF; DNA: TGTGCCAGCAGTGACCTCACTAGCGGGGTGCCATATACGCAGTATTTT
length: 14; D: .; V: TRBV9; J: TRBJ2-5; size: .; CDR3: CASSVGPAEETQYF; DNA: TGTGCCAGCAGCGTAGGGCCAGCGGAAGAGACCCAGTACTTC
length: 16; D: TRBD2; V: TRBV7-3; J: TRBJ2-7; size: .; CDR3: CASSLTTAGGPYEQYF; DNA: TGTGCCAGCAGCTTAACGACGGCGGGAGGGCCCTACGAGCAGTACTTC
length: 14; D: TRBD1; V: TRBV19; J: TRBJ1-2; size: .; CDR3: CASRAMDRGWGYTF; DNA: TGTGCCAGTAGAGCCATGGACAGGGGTTGGGGCTACACCTTC
length: 13; D: .; V: TRBV6-5; J: TRBJ1-1; size: .; CDR3: CASSARGGTEAFF; DNA: TGTGCCAGCAGTGCCCGAGGGGGCACTGAAGCTTTCTTT
length: 15; D: TRBD1; V: TRBV2; J: TRBJ2-7; size: once; CDR3: CASGVVGTGIREQYF; DNA: TGTGCCAGCGGGGTCGTAGGGACAGGGATTCGCGAGCAGTACTTC
length: 16; D: TRBD1; V: TRBV18; J: TRBJ2-6; size: once; CDR3: CASSQQGKAGANVLTF; DNA: TGTGCCAGCTCTCAACAGGGGAAGGCTGGGGCCAACGTCCTGACTTTC
length: 16; D: TRBD2; V: TRBV28; J: TRBJ2-3; size: .; CDR3: CASRTLSGSSTDTQYF; DNA: TGTGCCAGCAGAACCCTTAGCGGGTCTAGCACAGATACGCAGTATTTT
length: 15; D: .; V: TRBV7-8; J: TRBJ1-2; size: .; CDR3: CASARLGINLYGYTF; DNA: TGTGCCAGCGCTCGTCTGGGCATCAATCTCTATGGCTACACCTTC
length: 14; D: TRBD2; V: TRBV28; J: TRBJ2-5; size: .; CDR3: CASSPAGEVETQYF; DNA: TGTGCCAGCAGTCCCGCGGGGGAGGTAGAGACCCAGTACTTC
length: 16; D: .; V: TRBV9; J: TRBJ2-2; size: .; CDR3: CASSVTTGVNTGELFF; DNA: TGTGCCAGCAGCGTCACGACAGGAGTAAACACCGGGGAGCTGTTTTTT
length: 13; D: TRBD1; V: TRBV27; J: TRBJ2-7; size: .; CDR3: CASSKRDRAFQDF; DNA: TGTGCCAGCAGTAAACGGGACAGGGCATTTCAGGACTTC
length: 14; D: TRBD1; V: TRBV5-4; J: TRBJ2-2; size: .; CDR3: CASSRDRGSGELFF; DNA: TGTGCCAGCAGCCGGGACAGGGGGTCGGGGGAGCTGTTTTTT
length: 17; D: TRBD1; V: TRBV27; J: TRBJ2-3; size: .; CDR3: CASSLGFRGTGTDTQYF; DNA: TGTGCCAGCAGTTTGGGGTTTCGAGGGACAGGCACAGATACGCAGTATTTT
length: 14; D: TRBD1; V: TRBV14; J: TRBJ1-2; size: .; CDR3: CASSLRTGTYGYTF; DNA: TGTGCCAGCAGCCTTCGGACAGGGACCTATGGCTACACCTTC
length: 17; D: TRBD2; V: TRBV5-1; J: TRBJ2-2; size: .; CDR3: CASSRLAGSQGTGELFF; DNA: TGCGCCAGCAGCCGACTAGCGGGATCCCAGGGGACCGGGGAGCTGTTTTTT
length: 14; D: .; V: TRBV12-2; J: TRBJ1-5; size: .; CDR3: CASRPGGRGQPQHF; DNA: TGTGCAAGTCGCCCCGGGGGGAGGGGCCAGCCCCAGCATTTT
length: 17; D: .; V: TRBV21-1; J: TRBJ2-7; size: .; CDR3: CASSLLSSMNSGYEQYF; DNA: TGTGCCAGCAGCCTCTTAAGCAGTATGAACTCCGGGTACGAGCAGTACTTC
length: 15; D: TRBD1; V: TRBV9; J: TRBJ1-2; size: .; CDR3: CASSVGWTGNYGYTF; DNA: TGTGCCAGCAGCGTAGGTTGGACAGGGAACTATGGCTACACCTTC
length: 11; D: .; V: TRBV28; J: TRBJ2-7; size: once; CDR3: CASSITGDRYF; DNA: TGTGCCAGCAGTATTACAGGAGACCGGTACTTC
length: 14; D: TRBD1; V: TRBV5-1; J: TRBJ1-2; size: .; CDR3: CASTPDRSNYGYTF; DNA: TGCGCCAGCACCCCGGACAGGTCTAACTATGGCTACACCTTC
length: 14; D: .; V: TRBV5-1; J: TRBJ1-1; size: .; CDR3: CASSLAGGDTEAFF; DNA: TGCGCCAGCAGCTTGGCGGGCGGGGACACTGAAGCTTTCTTT
length: 13; D: TRBD1; V: TRBV2; J: TRBJ1-1; size: .; CDR3: CASSATGGTEAFF; DNA: TGTGCCAGCAGTGCAACAGGGGGCACTGAAGCTTTCTTT
length: 14; D: TRBD1; V: TRBV5-1; J: TRBJ1-4; size: .; CDR3: CASSAGQGYEKLFF; DNA: TGCGCCAGCAGCGCTGGACAGGGGTATGAAAAACTGTTTTTT
length: 15; D: .; V: TRBV6-1; J: TRBJ1-5; size: .; CDR3: CASNRRAYSNQPQHF; DNA: TGTGCCAGCAACCGCAGGGCCTATAGCAATCAGCCCCAGCATTTT
length: 15; D: .; V: TRBV11-2; J: TRBJ2-1; size: .; CDR3: CASSLPSRGYNEQFF; DNA: TGTGCCAGCAGCTTACCGAGCAGGGGCTACAATGAGCAGTTCTTC
length: 14; D: TRBD1; V: TRBV13; J: TRBJ2-2; size: .; CDR3: CASSDRANTGELFF; DNA: TGTGCCAGCAGCGACAGGGCGAACACCGGGGAGCTGTTTTTT
length: 14; D: .; V: TRBV6-1; J: TRBJ1-3; size: once; CDR3: CASNSQEPGNTIYF; DNA: TGTGCCAGCAATAGTCAAGAACCTGGAAACACCATATATTTT
length: 15; D: .; V: TRBV5-6; J: TRBJ1-1; size: .; CDR3: CASSRRLGGSTEAFF; DNA: TGTGCCAGCAGCCGCCGGTTGGGGGGATCGACTGAAGCTTTCTTT
length: 14; D: .; V: TRBV18; J: TRBJ2-7; size: .; CDR3: CASSPARQVHEQYF; DNA: TGTGCCAGCTCACCGGCCCGGCAGGTTCACGAGCAGTACTTC
length: 14; D: TRBD2; V: TRBV30; J: TRBJ2-1; size: .; CDR3: CAWSLSGVYNEQFF; DNA: TGTGCCTGGAGTTTAAGCGGGGTCTACAATGAGCAGTTCTTC
length: 13; D: .; V: TRBV5-6; J: TRBJ2-7; size: .; CDR3: CASEGQSSYEQYF; DNA: TGTGCCAGCGAGGGACAAAGCTCCTACGAGCAGTACTTC
length: 14; D: TRBD2; V: TRBV5-1; J: TRBJ2-1; size: .; CDR3: CASGSAGAQGEQFF; DNA: TGCGCCAGCGGGTCAGCGGGGGCGCAGGGGGAGCAGTTCTTC
length: 14; D: TRBD1; V: TRBV10-3; J: TRBJ1-5; size: .; CDR3: CAISESPGGQPQHF; DNA: TGTGCCATCAGTGAGTCGCCAGGGGGGCAGCCCCAGCATTTT
length: 15; D: TRBD2; V: TRBV30; J: TRBJ2-1; size: once; CDR3: CAWRVAGGPYGEQFF; DNA: TGTGCCTGGAGGGTAGCGGGGGGGCCATATGGTGAGCAGTTCTTC
length: 14; D: .; V: TRBV11-2; J: TRBJ2-2; size: .; CDR3: CASSLSMDTGELFF; DNA: TGTGCCAGCAGCCTTAGTATGGACACCGGGGAGCTGTTTTTT
length: 15; D: TRBD2; V: TRBV13; J: TRBJ2-1; size: .; CDR3: CASSLGLAGANEQFF; DNA: TGTGCCAGCAGCTTAGGGCTAGCGGGAGCTAATGAGCAGTTCTTC
length: 16; D: TRBD2; V: TRBV19; J: TRBJ2-1; size: once; CDR3: CASSKPGLAAGDEQFF; DNA: TGTGCCAGTAGTAAACCGGGACTAGCGGCTGGGGATGAGCAGTTCTTC
length: 14; D: .; V: TRBV2; J: TRBJ2-1; size: .; CDR3: CASSPGTLYNEQFF; DNA: TGTGCCAGCAGTCCCGGGACACTTTACAATGAGCAGTTCTTC
length: 13; D: .; V: TRBV19; J: TRBJ2-7; size: .; CDR3: CASSMGLSYEQYF; DNA: TGTGCCAGTAGTATGGGACTCTCCTACGAGCAGTACTTC
length: 16; D: TRBD1; V: TRBV30; J: TRBJ1-2; size: .; CDR3: CAWSGTGGPIFYGYTF; DNA: TGTGCCTGGTCCGGGACAGGGGGCCCTATTTTCTATGGCTACACCTTC
length: 13; D: TRBD1; V: TRBV6-5; J: TRBJ2-7; size: once; CDR3: CASRTGGRREQYF; DNA: TGTGCCAGCAGAACAGGGGGTCGGAGGGAGCAGTACTTC
length: 14; D: .; V: TRBV5-1; J: TRBJ1-4; size: .; CDR3: CASSLGLRNEKLFF; DNA: TGCGCCAGCAGCTTGGGTCTGCGTAATGAAAAACTGTTTTTT
length: 14; D: TRBD2; V: TRBV29-1; J: TRBJ2-1; size: .; CDR3: CSVGTGLDLGEQFF; DNA: TGCAGCGTGGGGACGGGACTAGATCTCGGGGAGCAGTTCTTC
length: 16; D: .; V: TRBV19; J: TRBJ2-7; size: once; CDR3: CASSSVFSGSGYEQYF; DNA: TGTGCCAGTAGTAGTGTCTTCAGTGGCTCTGGCTACGAGCAGTACTTC
length: 13; D: TRBD1; V: TRBV19; J: TRBJ1-1; size: .; CDR3: CASSDRVGTEAFF; DNA: TGTGCCAGTAGCGACAGGGTCGGCACTGAAGCTTTCTTT
length: 14; D: TRBD2; V: TRBV9; J: TRBJ2-7; size: .; CDR3: CASSPLGGFHEQYF; DNA: TGTGCCAGCAGCCCACTGGGAGGGTTCCACGAGCAGTACTTC
length: 14; D: TRBD1; V: TRBV7-2; J: TRBJ2-7; size: .; CDR3: CASSLTGGDYEQYF; DNA: TGTGCCAGCAGCTTGACAGGGGGGGACTACGAGCAGTACTTC
length: 17; D: .; V: TRBV27; J: TRBJ1-5; size: .; CDR3: CASRQDSGWYSNQPQHF; DNA: TGTGCCAGCAGACAAGACTCGGGTTGGTATAGCAATCAGCCCCAGCATTTT
length: 16; D: TRBD2; V: TRBV5-1; J: TRBJ2-2; size: .; CDR3: CASSPRTSENTGELFF; DNA: TGCGCCAGCAGCCCAAGGACTAGCGAGAACACCGGGGAGCTGTTTTTT
length: 15; D: .; V: TRBV5-6; J: TRBJ2-2; size: .; CDR3: CASSLDGLYTGELFF; DNA: TGTGCCAGCAGCTTGGACGGGTTATACACCGGGGAGCTGTTTTTT
length: 16; D: .; V: TRBV7-3; J: TRBJ1-5; size: .; CDR3: CASSLKSQGLNQPQHF; DNA: TGTGCCAGCAGCTTAAAGAGCCAGGGCCTAAATCAGCCCCAGCATTTT
length: 14; D: .; V: TRBV6-1; J: TRBJ1-3; size: .; CDR3: CASYPTSSGNTIYF; DNA: TGTGCCAGCTACCCGACTTCCTCTGGAAACACCATATATTTT
length: 14; D: .; V: TRBV18; J: TRBJ1-3; size: .; CDR3: CASSLDRNGNTIYF; DNA: TGTGCCAGCTCGCTTGACAGAAATGGAAACACCATATATTTT
length: 17; D: TRBD2; V: TRBV4-2; J: TRBJ2-4; size: .; CDR3: CASSPTLAGQPKNIQYF; DNA: TGTGCCAGCAGCCCAACCCTAGCGGGGCAACCCAAAAACATTCAGTACTTC
length: 14; D: TRBD1; V: TRBV2; J: TRBJ1-5; size: few; CDR3: CASSRDRGHQPQHF; DNA: TGTGCCAGCAGTCGGGACAGGGGCCATCAGCCCCAGCATTTT